The rows below give T cell receptor beta chains drawn from one sample of a study of blood T cells in healthy people across ages. TCRdb re-analysed the 5' RACE reads in MiXCR, keeping a single row per CDR3 protein. The table lists approximately 2,000,000 distinct CDR3 sequences, 30% to 40% of them singletons, with 23% in the top ten. Sample: blood. The receptors were gathered from a human donor in good health. Both conserved end residues are part of each CDR3. The D gene is left open where the match is weak. Where a row states a size, it is once, few, many or the class of an expanded clone; other rows omit it.

clone_size | d_call | j_call | v_call | cdr3_nt | cdr3_aa
- | TRBD1 | TRBJ1-4 | TRBV12-3/TRBV12-4 | TGTGCCAGCAGGGGACAGGGAAGGGAAAAACTGTTTTTT | CASRGQGREKLFF
once | - | TRBJ1-1 | TRBV6-4 | TGTGCCAGCAGTGAGGACTGGAACACTGAAGCTTTCTTT | CASSEDWNTEAFF
few | TRBD1 | TRBJ2-7 | TRBV6-1 | TGTGCCACCCTGAAAGGGGGCCTATACGAGCAGTACTTC | CATLKGGLYEQYF
few | - | TRBJ1-1 | TRBV20-1 | TGCAGTGCTAGGCTGGGCGGGAATCCTGAAGCTTTCTTT | CSARLGGNPEAFF
once | - | TRBJ1-2 | TRBV4-2 | TGTGCCAGCAGCCAAGACCTTTCAACGGACTATGGCTACACCTTC | CASSQDLSTDYGYTF
few | - | TRBJ1-2 | TRBV4-3 | TGCGCCAGCAGCCAAAATCATGTGGGGAGAGGCTACACCTTC | CASSQNHVGRGYTF
- | - | TRBJ1-6 | TRBV20-1 | TGCAGTGCCCGACATGGAGCCTCTATTGATTCACCCCTCCACTTT | CSARHGASIDSPLHF
- | - | TRBJ1-2 | TRBV29-1 | TGCAGCGTTGAGACAGTAGATGGCTACACCTTC | CSVETVDGYTF
- | - | TRBJ2-7 | TRBV12-3/TRBV12-4 | TGTGCCAGCAGTTTTTCGGGGCACGAGCAGTACTTC | CASSFSGHEQYF
few | TRBD1 | TRBJ2-4 | TRBV6-5 | TGTGCCAGCAAGCCGGGACAGTCCAAAAACATTCAGTACTTC | CASKPGQSKNIQYF
- | TRBD1 | TRBJ2-7 | TRBV12-3/TRBV12-4 | TGTGCCAGCAGTTCGACAGGGGGCCAAGAGGCCCAGTACTTC | CASSSTGGQEAQYF
- | TRBD2 | TRBJ2-3 | TRBV7-2 | TGTGCCAGCAGGAACGGCGGGGGGGGAGATACGCAGTATTTT | CASRNGGGGDTQYF
many | - | TRBJ2-3 | TRBV4-2 | TGTGCCAGCAGCCAACGGACTAGCACAGATACGCAGTATTTT | CASSQRTSTDTQYF
once | TRBD1 | TRBJ2-1 | TRBV7-3 | TGTGCCAGCAGCCCGTGGGACAGGGGAAGTGGTTATGAGCAGTTCTTC | CASSPWDRGSGYEQFF
- | TRBD1 | TRBJ2-5 | TRBV3-1 | TGTGCCAGCAGCCAAGCCTTCGACAGGGGGCGGGGAGAGACCCAGTACTTC | CASSQAFDRGRGETQYF
- | TRBD1 | TRBJ1-2 | TRBV20-1 | TGCAGTGTTAGGGACAGGGGGGGATATGGCTACACCTTC | CSVRDRGGYGYTF
- | TRBD1 | TRBJ1-6 | TRBV6-7 | TGTGCCAGCAGTTACCCCTCCAGGACAGGTCAAATGACCCTCCACTTT | CASSYPSRTGQMTLHF
few | - | TRBJ2-3 | TRBV5-1 | TGCGCCAGCAGCCCCGGGGTAACCACAGATACGCAGTATTTT | CASSPGVTTDTQYF
- | TRBD1 | TRBJ1-5 | TRBV19 | TGTGCCAGCAAGCAGGGGGAGGGCAATCAGCCCCAGCATTTT | CASKQGEGNQPQHF
many | TRBD1 | TRBJ2-3 | TRBV20-1 | TGCAGTGCACCGGGGACAGGGGTCACAGATACGCAGTATTTT | CSAPGTGVTDTQYF
- | TRBD1 | TRBJ2-7 | TRBV20-1 | TGCAGTGCTAGAGCAGGACAGGGGGCCTCCTACGAGCAGTACTTC | CSARAGQGASYEQYF
- | - | TRBJ2-1 | TRBV10-3 | TGTGCCATCTTGCGGCAGGGAGGAAGTTACAATGAGCAGTTCTTC | CAILRQGGSYNEQFF
- | TRBD1 | TRBJ1-2 | TRBV12-3/TRBV12-4 | TGTGCCAGCAGACGAGCGACAGGGCTCTATGGCTACACCTTC | CASRRATGLYGYTF
few | - | TRBJ1-1 | TRBV7-2 | TGTGCCAGCAGCACGGGGATAACTGAAGCTTTCTTT | CASSTGITEAFF
few | TRBD1 | TRBJ1-5 | TRBV20-1 | TGCAGTGCTAGAGAATCAGAGGGGGCCGGGGGCAATCAGCCCCAGCATTTT | CSARESEGAGGNQPQHF
- | TRBD2 | TRBJ2-1 | TRBV2 | TGTGCCAGCAGTGCGCTAGCGGGGGGGCCAGTAAAGCAGTTCTTC | CASSALAGGPVKQFF
- | TRBD2 | TRBJ2-3 | TRBV24-1 | TGTGCCACCAGTCCCGAGGAGCGGGGACTATATACGCAGTATTTT | CATSPEERGLYTQYF
- | - | TRBJ2-2 | TRBV6-2/TRBV6-3 | TGTGCCAGCACCTTATCACTAGTGACCGGGGAGCTGTTTTTT | CASTLSLVTGELFF
few | - | TRBJ2-3 | TRBV20-1 | TGCGGTGCTAGAGATGAGACAGTCACAGATACGCAGTATTTT | CGARDETVTDTQYF